These T cell receptor beta chains were read from a single sample in a study of blood T cell repertoires in COVID-19. The data were produced by immunoSEQ multiplex PCR, yet TCRdb's version contains in-frame clones alone and is incomplete. The sample gives a few hundred thousand clones, around 89% of which show up once; 3% is in the top ten. The sample consisted of peripheral blood. The receptor source for this set is a woman in her 30s with COVID-19, enrolled during active disease. CDR3s include the opening cysteine and the closing phenylalanine or tryptophan. D genes are given only for firm matches. Size tells how often a clone was seen (once, few, many) or the class of an expanded clone, and some rows leave it out.

size,J,V,D,DNA,CDR3
NA,TRBJ2-3,TRBV5-1,TRBD2,TGCGCCAGCAGGGCAACCTTCCCTAGCGGGGCAGATACGCAGTATTTT,CASRATFPSGADTQYF
NA,TRBJ2-1,TRBV29-1,TRBD2,TGCAGCGTTCGGCGGGAGGGCCCCGATGAGCAGTTCTTC,CSVRREGPDEQFF
NA,TRBJ1-1,TRBV3-1/TRBV3-2,NA,TGTGCCAGCAGCCAAGATCTGGAGAGGCGGAACACTGAAGCTTTCTTT,CASSQDLERRNTEAFF
NA,TRBJ1-6,TRBV7-2,NA,TGTGCCAGCAGCTTAGGGCGGCCATACTCCTATAATTCACCCCTCCACTTT,CASSLGRPYSYNSPLHF
NA,TRBJ2-3,TRBV28,NA,TGTGCCAGCGACCCCGGACTGGCGTTCACAGATACGCAGTATTTT,CASDPGLAFTDTQYF
once,TRBJ1-2,TRBV6-2/TRBV6-3,TRBD1,TGTGCCAGCAGCCCTGGGACAGCTTACCGAGGGAGCTATGGCTACACCTTC,CASSPGTAYRGSYGYTF
NA,TRBJ2-1,TRBV12-3/TRBV12-4,NA,TGTGCCGATTCCAGGATGTACAATGAGCAGTTCTTC,CADSRMYNEQFF
NA,TRBJ1-1,TRBV9,NA,TGTGCCAGCAGCGTAGGCGAGGGATTGAACACTGAAGCTTTCTTT,CASSVGEGLNTEAFF
NA,TRBJ1-1,TRBV4-1,NA,TGCGCCAGCAGCCAAGCGGGGGTTGGGAACACTGAAGCTTTCTTT,CASSQAGVGNTEAFF
NA,TRBJ1-5,TRBV6-2/TRBV6-3,TRBD1,TGTGCCAGCAGTTACCATCCGACAGGGGCGATATGGGGCAATCAGCCCCAGCATTTT,CASSYHPTGAIWGNQPQHF
NA,TRBJ2-5,TRBV20-1,NA,TGCAGTGCTAGTCGTGAGGTCGGCGAGACCCAGTACTTC,CSASREVGETQYF
NA,TRBJ1-4,TRBV27,NA,TGTGCCAGCAGTTTATCTTGGCAGGGGACTGAAAAACTGTTTTTT,CASSLSWQGTEKLFF
NA,TRBJ2-5,TRBV4-1,NA,TGCGCCAGCAGCCAGGACAGTTTACAAGAGACCCAGTACTTC,CASSQDSLQETQYF
NA,TRBJ2-1,TRBV2,TRBD1,TGTGCCAGCAGGGACAGGGGGAAAATTCGGGACCATGAGCAGTTCTTC,CASRDRGKIRDHEQFF
NA,TRBJ2-1,TRBV11-2,TRBD2,TGTGCCAGCAGCTCAGGACTAGCGGGGCTTAATGAGCAGTTCTTC,CASSSGLAGLNEQFF
NA,TRBJ1-6,TRBV28,TRBD1,TGTGCCAGCAGTTGGGCCGGGACAGACTATTCACCCCTCCACTTT,CASSWAGTDYSPLHF
NA,TRBJ2-3,TRBV6-5,NA,TGTGCCAGCAGTTACTTGAGGAACACAGATACGCAGTATTTT,CASSYLRNTDTQYF
NA,TRBJ2-5,TRBV9,TRBD2,TGTGCCAGCAGCGTTGGCCCCTCGTCGGGGACTATTCAAGAGACCCAGTACTTC,CASSVGPSSGTIQETQYF
NA,TRBJ2-1,TRBV3-1/TRBV3-2,NA,TGTGCCAGCAGCCAAGAGGGAGGATTCTACAATGAGCAGTTCTTC,CASSQEGGFYNEQFF
NA,TRBJ1-2,TRBV7-9,TRBD1,TGTGCCAGCAGCCAACCGGGACAGGGGGAGGAAGGCTACACCTTC,CASSQPGQGEEGYTF
NA,TRBJ2-7,TRBV4-2,TRBD2,TGTGCCAGCAGCCAAGTGGGCCGGGGGGACCTCTCCTACGAGCAGTACTTC,CASSQVGRGDLSYEQYF
NA,TRBJ2-7,TRBV6-2/TRBV6-3,TRBD1,TGTGCCAGCAGTAACCGGGACAGAGTCGAGCAGTACTTC,CASSNRDRVEQYF
NA,TRBJ1-5,TRBV10-1,NA,TGCGCCAGCAGTGTGGGCAGAAATCAGCCCCAGCATTTT,CASSVGRNQPQHF
few,TRBJ2-2,TRBV13,NA,TGTGCCAGCAGCCCGCAGGGACTTATCTCCGGGGAGCTGTTTTTT,CASSPQGLISGELFF
NA,TRBJ2-1,TRBV7-2,TRBD1,TGTGCCAGCAGCCTTTACAGGGGTAGAGCCTACAATGAGCAGTTCTTC,CASSLYRGRAYNEQFF
NA,TRBJ1-2,TRBV28,NA,TGTGCCAGCAGCATAATACAGGGATTCTACACCTTC,CASSIIQGFYTF
NA,TRBJ2-3,TRBV11-1,NA,TGTGCCAGCAGCCCCCGTGCCATTGCAGACACAGATACGCAGTATTTT,CASSPRAIADTDTQYF
NA,TRBJ1-1,TRBV19,NA,TGTGCCAGTAGTGTGGAGGCTTTGAACACTGAAGCTTTCTTT,CASSVEALNTEAFF